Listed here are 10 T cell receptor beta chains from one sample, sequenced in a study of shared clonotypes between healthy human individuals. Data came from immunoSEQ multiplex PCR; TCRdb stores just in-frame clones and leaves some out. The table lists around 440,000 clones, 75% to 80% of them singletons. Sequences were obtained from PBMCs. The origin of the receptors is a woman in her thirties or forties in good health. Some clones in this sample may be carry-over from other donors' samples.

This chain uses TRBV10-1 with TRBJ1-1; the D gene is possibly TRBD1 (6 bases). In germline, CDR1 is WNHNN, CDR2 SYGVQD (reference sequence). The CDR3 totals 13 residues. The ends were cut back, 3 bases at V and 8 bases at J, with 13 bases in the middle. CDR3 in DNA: TGCGCCAGCAGTGAAGGAGGACAGATGGAAGCTTTCTTT. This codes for CASSEGGQMEAFF.

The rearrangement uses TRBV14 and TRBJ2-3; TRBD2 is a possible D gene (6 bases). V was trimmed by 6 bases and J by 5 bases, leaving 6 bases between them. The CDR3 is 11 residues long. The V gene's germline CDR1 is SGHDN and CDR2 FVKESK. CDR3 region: CASRRGDTQYF. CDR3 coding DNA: TGTGCCAGCAGGCGGGGAGATACGCAGTATTTT.

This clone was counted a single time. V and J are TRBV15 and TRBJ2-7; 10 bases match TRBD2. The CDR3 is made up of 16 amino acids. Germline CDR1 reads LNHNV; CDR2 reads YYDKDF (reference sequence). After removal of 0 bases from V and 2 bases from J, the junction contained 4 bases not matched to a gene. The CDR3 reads CATSREPGLAAYEQYF. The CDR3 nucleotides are TGTGCCACCAGCAGAGAACCCGGACTAGCGGCCTACGAGCAGTACTTC. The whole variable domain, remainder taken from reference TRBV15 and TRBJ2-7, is DAMVIQNPRYQVTQFGKPVTLSCSQTLNHNVMYWYQQKSSQAPKLLFHYYDKDFNNEADTPDNFQSRRPNTSFCFLDIRSPGLGDTAMYLCATSREPGLAAYEQYFGPGTRLTVT.

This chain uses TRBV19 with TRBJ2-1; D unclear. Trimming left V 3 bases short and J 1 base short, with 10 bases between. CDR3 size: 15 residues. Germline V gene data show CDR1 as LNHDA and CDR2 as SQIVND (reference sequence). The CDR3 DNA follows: TGTGCCAGTAGTATTCTTCCTAGTTCCTACAATGAGCAGTTCTTC. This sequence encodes CASSILPSSYNEQFF. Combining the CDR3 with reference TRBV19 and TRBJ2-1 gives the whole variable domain DGGITQSPKYLFRKEGQNVTLSCEQNLNHDAMYWYRQDPGQGLRLIYYSQIVNDFQKGDIAEGYSVSREKKESFPLTVTSAQKNPTAFYLCASSILPSSYNEQFFGPGTRLTVL.

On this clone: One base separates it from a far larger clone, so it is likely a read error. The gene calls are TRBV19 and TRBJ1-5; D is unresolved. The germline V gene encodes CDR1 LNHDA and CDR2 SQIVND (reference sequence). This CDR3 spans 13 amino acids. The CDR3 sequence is CAGSEVRGQPQHF. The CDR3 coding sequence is TGTGCCGGTAGTGAGGTCCGAGGGCAGCCCCAGCATTTT. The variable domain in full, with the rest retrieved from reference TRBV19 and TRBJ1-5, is DGGITQSPKYLFRKEGQNVTLSCEQNLNHDAMYWYRQDPGQGLRLIYYSQIVNDFQKGDIAEGYSVSREKKESFPLTVTSAQKNPTAFYLCAGSEVRGQPQHFGDGTRLSIL.

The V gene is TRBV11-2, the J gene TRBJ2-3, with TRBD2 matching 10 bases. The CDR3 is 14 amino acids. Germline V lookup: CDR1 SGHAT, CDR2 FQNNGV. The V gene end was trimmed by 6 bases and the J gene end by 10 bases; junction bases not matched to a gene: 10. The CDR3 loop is CASSPLAGIVAQYF. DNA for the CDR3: TGTGCCAGCAGTCCACTAGCGGGGATCGTCGCGCAGTATTTT.

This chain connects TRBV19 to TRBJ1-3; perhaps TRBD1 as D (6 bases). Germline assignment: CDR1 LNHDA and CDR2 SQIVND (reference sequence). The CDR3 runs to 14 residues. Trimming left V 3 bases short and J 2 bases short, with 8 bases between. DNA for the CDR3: TGTGCCAGTAGTATGGCAGGGGCTGGAAACACCATATATTTT. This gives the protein CASSMAGAGNTIYF.

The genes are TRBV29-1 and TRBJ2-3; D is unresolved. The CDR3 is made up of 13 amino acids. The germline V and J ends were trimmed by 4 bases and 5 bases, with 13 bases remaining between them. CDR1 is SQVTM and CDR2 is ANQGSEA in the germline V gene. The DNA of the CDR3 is TGCAGCGTTGGGGTAGGATCTGGAGATACGCAGTATTTT. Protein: CSVGVGSGDTQYF.

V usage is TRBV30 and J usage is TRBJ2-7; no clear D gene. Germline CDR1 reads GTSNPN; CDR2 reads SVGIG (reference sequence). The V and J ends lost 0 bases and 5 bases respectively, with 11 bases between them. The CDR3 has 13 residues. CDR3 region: CAWSVRYLDEQYF. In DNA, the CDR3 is TGTGCCTGGAGTGTAAGGTACTTGGACGAGCAGTACTTC. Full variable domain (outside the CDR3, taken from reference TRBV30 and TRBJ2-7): SQTIHQWPATLVQPVGSPLSLECTVEGTSNPNLYWYRQAAGRGLQLLFYSVGIGQISSEVPQNLSASRPQDRQFILSSKKLLLSDSGFYLCAWSVRYLDEQYFGPGTRLTVT.

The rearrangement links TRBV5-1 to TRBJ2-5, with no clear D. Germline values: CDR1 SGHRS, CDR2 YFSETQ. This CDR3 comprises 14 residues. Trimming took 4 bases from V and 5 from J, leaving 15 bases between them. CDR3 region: CASSPGQRMETQYF. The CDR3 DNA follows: TGCGCCAGCAGCCCAGGCCAACGGATGGAGACCCAGTACTTC.